Shown below are 27 T cell receptor beta chains from a single sample sequenced in a study of vaccination and CD4 T cells after COVID-19. Specified treatment: approximately 10-day PBMC culture with coronavirus spike peptide pools or control peptides (ViraFEST assay). Which antigens these TCRs recognize remains unknown. Cultured CD4+ T-cell DNA underwent Oncomine TCR Beta short-read sequencing. In TCRdb, the PCR reads were re-called with MiXCR into one record per CDR3 protein. The data contain some 26,000 distinct CDR3 sequences, around 50% of them singletons. Sequences were derived from CD4+ T cells from blood, cultured in vitro, sampled before SARS-CoV-2 vaccination. The receptors derive from a human donor who received a COVID-19 vaccine.

The chain carries TRBV19 and TRBJ1-1, with 7 bases matching TRBD1. This CDR3 is 15 amino acids long. Germline trimming cut 1 base from V and 5 bases from J; bases unmatched to any gene: 7. CDR1 is LNHDA and CDR2 is SQIVND in the germline V gene (reference sequence). The CDR3 nucleotides read TGTGCCAGTAGTATAGGCGACAGGGTTTGGACTGAAGCTTTCTTT. As protein: CASSIGDRVWTEAFF.

A single count supports this clonotype. The V call is TRBV20-1, the J call TRBJ2-2; a possible D gene is TRBD1 (6 bases). The CDR3 consists of 14 residues. Trimming stripped 4 bases from V and 3 bases from J, with 12 bases between. CDR1 DFQATT and CDR2 SNEGSKA come from the germline V gene (reference sequence). CDR3 amino acids: CSAKGVRDTGELFF. Written as DNA, the CDR3 is TGCAGTGCTAAGGGGGTGAGGGACACCGGGGAGCTGTTTTTT.

V gene TRBV20-1 combines with J gene TRBJ2-5; D is perhaps TRBD2 (7 bases). Trimming removed 6 bases from V and 2 bases from J, with 13 bases in between. Germline CDR1 is DFQATT and CDR2 is SNEGSKA (reference sequence). CDR3 size: 13 residues. DNA of the CDR3: TGCAGTGCGGAACGGGGGGCTCAAGAGACCCAGTACTTC. Amino acids: CSAERGAQETQYF.

There are a few counts of this clonotype. CDR3 residues: CAISDHGLAGYYEQYF. CDR3 bases: TGTGCCATCAGTGACCATGGATTAGCGGGGTACTACGAGCAGTACTTC. This chain joins TRBV10-3 and TRBJ2-7, with 8 positions matching TRBD2. Losses at the gene ends were 3 bases for V and 3 bases for J; bases not matched to a gene: 10. From germline, CDR1 is ENHRY and CDR2 SYGVKD. The CDR3 length is 16 residues.

The chain employs TRBV30 and TRBJ1-1; D not resolved. Germline V gene lookup returns CDR1 GTSNPN and CDR2 SVGIG (reference sequence). CDR3 length: 14 amino acids. V lost 1 base and J 4 bases, leaving 13 bases between the germline ends. The CDR3 sequence is CAWSARLMGTEAFF. CDR3 sequence (DNA): TGTGCCTGGAGTGCACGTCTTATGGGCACTGAAGCTTTCTTT.

The rearrangement links TRBV6-5 to TRBJ1-5, with no clear D. The CDR3 covers 15 residues. CDR1 and CDR2 from the germline V gene are MNHEY and SVGAGI. Trimming pared 2 bases from V and 6 bases from J, leaving 14 bases between. Here the CDR3 DNA reads TGTGCCAGCAGTTACGCCAGGCCGACGGGTCAGCCCCAGCATTTT. Residues: CASSYARPTGQPQHF.

V usage is TRBV3-1 and J usage is TRBJ2-1; D possibly corresponds to TRBD2 (6 bases). The germline V gene encodes CDR1 LGHDT and CDR2 YNNKEL (reference sequence). The ends were cut back, 3 bases at V and 1 base at J, with 16 bases in the middle. The CDR3 length is 17 residues. The CDR3 DNA follows: TGTGCCAGCAGCCACTCCCGGGACTCCTTTTCCTACAATGAGCAGTTCTTC. This codes for CASSHSRDSFSYNEQFF.

The chain employs TRBV19 and TRBJ1-2, with 9 positions matching TRBD1. Germline lookup yields CDR1 LNHDA and CDR2 SQIVND (reference sequence). CDR3 size: 14 residues. With V trimmed by 6 bases and J by 2 bases, 4 bases remained unmatched. CDR3 sequence (DNA): TGTGCCAGTAGACGAGACAGGGGGAACTATGGCTACACCTTC. Encoded protein: CASRRDRGNYGYTF.

The sample holds a few counts of this clonotype. The rearrangement joins TRBV24-1 to TRBJ1-4; 8 bases align to TRBD1. CDR1 KGHDR and CDR2 SFDVKD come from the germline V gene. With V trimmed by 4 bases and J by 8 bases, 20 bases remained unmatched. The CDR3 covers 19 residues. The CDR3 DNA reads TGTGCCACCAGTGACCCCACCGTCGGGCCCCAGGGGGCAGGGGAAAAACTGTTTTTT. It is translated as CATSDPTVGPQGAGEKLFF.

The chain employs TRBV15 and TRBJ1-3, with D possibly TRBD1 on 6 matching bases. The germline V and J ends were trimmed by 4 bases and 4 bases, with 23 bases remaining between them. Germline assignment: CDR1 LNHNV and CDR2 YYDKDF (reference sequence). This CDR3 spans 18 amino acids. The CDR3 loop is CATSTPNRGALGGNTIYF. The CDR3 DNA follows: TGTGCCACCAGCACCCCTAACCGGGGGGCACTAGGGGGAAACACCATATATTTT.

This clonotype was counted between two and nine times. The chain is built from TRBV19 and TRBJ1-1; possible D gene TRBD1, 5 bases. Trimming took off 6 bases at V and 2 bases at J, with 10 bases between the two ends. Per the germline V gene, CDR1 is LNHDA and CDR2 is SQIVND (reference sequence). The CDR3 loop spans 13 amino acids. DNA of the CDR3: TGTGCCAGTAGGGGGGGTCCTAACACTGAAGCTTTCTTT. Translation: CASRGGPNTEAFF.

This clonotype was observed a few times. The chain couples TRBV7-3 to TRBJ1-1; D is undetermined. The V and J ends lost 3 bases and 3 bases respectively, with 8 bases between them. This CDR3 has 13 residues. Germline lookup yields CDR1 SGHTA and CDR2 FQGTGA. The CDR3 DNA reads TGTGCCAGCAGCTTCGGCAGATACACTGAAGCTTTCTTT. Translation: CASSFGRYTEAFF.

The chain recombines TRBV10-3 with TRBJ2-7; 10 positions agree with TRBD1. CDR3 length equals 19 residues. The V segment lost 2 bases and the J segment 3 bases; nucleotides outside the gene matches: 16. The germline CDR1 and CDR2 sequences are ENHRY and SYGVKD. For the CDR3, the DNA is TGTGCCATCAGTGAGAAGGGCTGGACAGGGGGAAAGGAGGGCTACGAGCAGTACTTC. Encoded protein: CAISEKGWTGGKEGYEQYF.

This chain uses TRBV12-3 or TRBV12-4 with TRBJ2-3; D gene unclear. Trimming stripped 9 bases from V and 2 bases from J, with 21 bases between. The CDR3 runs to 16 residues. The CDR3 loop reads CASTTDWRTFTDTQYF. The CDR3 DNA reads TGTGCCAGTACAACTGATTGGAGAACATTCACAGATACGCAGTATTTT.

The rearrangement joins TRBV5-6 to TRBJ1-6; TRBD1 might be the D (5 bases). V was cut by 0 bases and J by 6 bases, with 7 bases left in between. This CDR3 has 14 residues. Germline V gives CDR1 SGHDT, CDR2 YYEEEE. The DNA for the CDR3 is TGTGCCAGCAGCTTGGACAGGTCTAATTCACCCCTCCACTTT. This encodes CASSLDRSNSPLHF.

The rearrangement joins TRBV4-2 to TRBJ2-1; D perhaps matches TRBD1 (5 bases). CDR1 is LGHNA, CDR2 YNFKEQ, per germline. The V end lost 1 base, the J end lost 8 bases, and 9 bases lay between the germline ends. This CDR3 comprises 13 residues. The CDR3: CASSQGRVHEQFF. CDR3 DNA: TGTGCCAGCAGCCAAGGCAGGGTCCATGAGCAGTTCTTC.

This clonotype appeared a few times. The V gene is TRBV20-1, the J gene TRBJ1-2; no firm D call. The CDR3 covers 12 residues. V was clipped by 5 bases and J by 5 bases, with 12 bases between them. Germline V gene sequence: CDR1 DFQATT, CDR2 SNEGSKA (reference sequence). In nucleotides, the CDR3 is TGCAGTGCTTTCGGGGAGGTTTATGGCTACACCTTC. It translates to CSAFGEVYGYTF.

A few counts support this clonotype. The J gene is TRBJ2-7, the V gene TRBV19; TRBD2 matches 8 bases. Germline CDR1 and CDR2: LNHDA and SQIVND (reference sequence). The CDR3 sequence is 13 residues long. The junction had 5 bases not matched to a gene; V was cut back by 6 bases and J by 4 bases. CDR3 sequence (DNA): TGTGCCAGTAGCGTAGCGGGGAGATACGAGCAGTACTTC. It yields the protein CASSVAGRYEQYF.

The rearrangement joins TRBV7-9 to TRBJ1-2; a weak D match, TRBD1 (5 bases). V lost 3 bases and J 6 bases, leaving 8 bases between the germline ends. CDR1 and CDR2 (germline): SEHNR, FQNEAQ (reference sequence). The CDR3 length is 12 residues. CDR3 residues: CASSLGTDGYTF. CDR3 nucleotides: TGTGCCAGCAGCTTGGGGACCGATGGCTACACCTTC.

This clonotype showed up just a few times. V is TRBV12-3 or TRBV12-4 and J is TRBJ1-5, with a weak D call TRBD1 (5 bases). V lost 2 bases, J lost 1 base, and 15 bases lay in between. The CDR3 sequence is 17 residues long. The DNA of the CDR3 is TGTGCCAGCAGTTTACACGGGGCCTCTTGGAGCAATCAGCCCCAGCATTTT. Its translation is CASSLHGASWSNQPQHF.

This chain joins TRBV11-2 and TRBJ2-4; 8 bases agree with TRBD1. Germline V gives CDR1 SGHAT, CDR2 FQNNGV. The CDR3 is made up of 15 amino acids. V shed 5 bases and J 8 bases; nucleotides not matched to a gene: 11. The CDR3 loop reads CASSPTSGQGDIQYF. CDR3 nucleotides: TGTGCCAGCAGCCCCACATCCGGACAGGGTGACATTCAGTACTTC.

The genes are TRBV24-1 and TRBJ2-1, with TRBD1 matching over 8 bases. Germline CDR1 KGHDR, CDR2 SFDVKD. J gave up 8 bases and V 3 bases, and 11 bases lay outside the gene matches. The CDR3 consists of 16 residues. The CDR3 DNA follows: TGTGCCACCAGTGATCCCCTTCCCAGGGGGCCTGATGAGCAGTTCTTC. Amino acids: CATSDPLPRGPDEQFF.

A single count supports this clonotype. The V call is TRBV7-3, the J call TRBJ1-3; 7 bases map to TRBD1. CDR1 is SGHTA and CDR2 is FQGTGA in the germline V gene. V lost 5 bases and J lost 0; bases outside the gene matches: 7. The CDR3 extends over 16 amino acids. The CDR3 spells CASSARTGASGNTIYF. Written as DNA, the CDR3 is TGTGCCAGCAGCGCTAGGACAGGTGCCTCTGGAAACACCATATATTTT. Full variable domain (rest looked up from reference TRBV7-3 and TRBJ1-3): GAGVSQTPSNKVTEKGKYVELRCDPISGHTALYWYRQSLGQGPEFLIYFQGTGAADDSGLPNDRFFAVRPEGSVSTLKIQRTERGDSAVYLCASSARTGASGNTIYFGEGSWLTVV.

This clonotype was picked up a small number of times. The chain has TRBV24-1 and TRBJ2-3; 10 positions match TRBD1. The CDR3 consists of 16 residues. The V gene's germline CDR1 is KGHDR and CDR2 SFDVKD. The junction had 7 bases not matched to a gene; V was cut back by 5 bases and J by 3 bases. DNA of the CDR3: TGTGCCACCAGTGGTACCGGGACAGGGGTTACAGATACGCAGTATTTT. Its translation: CATSGTGTGVTDTQYF.

The chain links TRBV11-2 to TRBJ2-3, with TRBD2 identical over 10 bases. V lost 6 bases to trimming and J lost 1 base; unmatched junction nucleotides: 7. The length of the CDR3 is 16 residues. Germline V gene data show CDR1 as SGHAT and CDR2 as FQNNGV. CDR3 in amino acids: CASRATSGVRTDTQYF. The CDR3 coding sequence is TGTGCCAGCAGGGCCACTAGCGGGGTCCGCACAGATACGCAGTATTTT.

This clonotype has just a few counts. The chain joins TRBV30 to TRBJ2-6; the match to TRBD2 covers 7 bases. This CDR3 is built from 14 residues. In germline, CDR1 is GTSNPN, CDR2 SVGIG (reference sequence). The V segment lost 5 bases and the J segment 3 bases; nucleotides outside the gene matches: 4. The CDR3 sequence is CAWGEGNGANVLTF. The CDR3 coding sequence is TGTGCCTGGGGGGAGGGTAATGGGGCCAACGTCCTGACTTTC. The variable domain in full, with the rest retrieved from reference TRBV30 and TRBJ2-6, is SQTIHQWPATLVQPVGSPLSLECTVEGTSNPNLYWYRQAAGRGLQLLFYSVGIGQISSEVPQNLSASRPQDRQFILSSKKLLLSDSGFYLCAWGEGNGANVLTFGAGSRLTVL.

The chain joins TRBV5-1 to TRBJ2-3, with D possibly matching TRBD2 (5 bases). This CDR3 is 15 amino acids long. Germline values: CDR1 SGHRS, CDR2 YFSETQ. V dropped 1 base and J dropped 5 bases, with 14 bases sitting between them. The CDR3 loop is CASSLNSGDGDTQYF. The CDR3, as DNA: TGCGCCAGCAGCTTGAATTCCGGGGATGGAGATACGCAGTATTTT. Looking up the rest from reference TRBV5-1 and TRBJ2-3 gives the full variable domain: KAGVTQTPRYLIKTRGQQVTLSCSPISGHRSVSWYQQTPGQGLQFLFEYFSETQRNKGNFPGRFSGRQFSNSRSEMNVSTLELGDSALYLCASSLNSGDGDTQYFGPGTRLTVL.